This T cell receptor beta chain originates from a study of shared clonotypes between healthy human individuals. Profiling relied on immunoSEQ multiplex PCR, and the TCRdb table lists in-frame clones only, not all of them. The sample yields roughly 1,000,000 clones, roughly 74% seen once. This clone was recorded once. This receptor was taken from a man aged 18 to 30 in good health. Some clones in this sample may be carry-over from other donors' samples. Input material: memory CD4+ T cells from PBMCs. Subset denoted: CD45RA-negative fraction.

As DNA, the CDR3 is TGTGCCAGCAGGGCAACCGCGGTCTATGGCTACACCTTC. Translating gives CASRATAVYGYTF. The chain carries TRBV25-1 and TRBJ1-2, with unresolved D. Trimming took 6 bases from V and 4 from J, leaving 12 bases between them. The CDR3 is 13 residues long. Per germline, CDR1 MGHDK and CDR2 SYGVNS.